This TCR beta chain emerged from a study of sequential checkpoint blockade in melanoma. Background on the study: TCRbeta immunosequencing was performed on DNA from 91 pretreatment melanoma tumor samples. After nivolumab or ipilimumab alone, approximately 22 patients had week-13 rebiopsies.

Treatment: randomized to nivolumab then ipilimumab (arm A) or the reverse (arm B). No patient had prior DNA-damaging chemotherapy. Method: immunoSEQ multiplex PCR; TCRdb's copy keeps in-frame clones and lacks some. This sample yields roughly 3,000 clones, of which 15% to 20% are seen a single time; 28% belongs to the top ten. The length of the CDR3 is 15 residues. Germline CDR1 is ENHRY and CDR2 is SYGVKD. V was pared by 2 bases and J by 7 bases, with 7 bases of the junction left unmatched. This chain connects TRBV10-3 to TRBJ2-1, with TRBD1 matching over 8 bases. This TCR was sampled from a human donor with melanoma. Here the sequenced sample was tumor tissue (inferred from file names), taken from a patient given nivolumab and ipilimumab in sequence. The CDR3 sequence: CAISERKNRGNEQFF. The CDR3 nucleotides read TGTGCCATCAGTGAGCGAAAAAACAGGGGGAATGAGCAGTTCTTC.